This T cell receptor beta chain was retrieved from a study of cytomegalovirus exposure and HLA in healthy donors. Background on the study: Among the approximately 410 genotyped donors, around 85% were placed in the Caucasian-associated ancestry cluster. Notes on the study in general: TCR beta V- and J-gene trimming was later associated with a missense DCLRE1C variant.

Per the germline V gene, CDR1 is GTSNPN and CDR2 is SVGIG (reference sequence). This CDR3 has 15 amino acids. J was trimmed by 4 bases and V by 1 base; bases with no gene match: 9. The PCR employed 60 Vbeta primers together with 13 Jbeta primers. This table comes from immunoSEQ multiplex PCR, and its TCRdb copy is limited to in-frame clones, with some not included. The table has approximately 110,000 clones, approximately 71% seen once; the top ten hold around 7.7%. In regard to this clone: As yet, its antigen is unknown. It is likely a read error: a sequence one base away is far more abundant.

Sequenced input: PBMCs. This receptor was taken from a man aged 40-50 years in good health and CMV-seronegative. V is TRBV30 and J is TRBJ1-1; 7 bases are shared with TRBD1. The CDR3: CAWSEDRVGGTEAFF. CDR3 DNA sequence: TGTGCCTGGAGTGAAGACAGGGTTGGTGGCACTGAAGCTTTCTTT.